This entry lists 9 T cell receptor beta chains sequenced from one sample in a study of Graves' ophthalmopathy and Graves' hyperthyroidism. The TCR beta CDR3 regions underwent amplification from RNA transcripts. Following a first-round RT-PCR that used HTBI primers, a second-round multiplex PCR was carried out. TCRdb re-called the multiplex PCR reads through MiXCR, storing one row per CDR3 protein. The sample yields about 740,000 distinct CDR3 sequences, roughly 41% seen once. Sequences were obtained from peripheral blood. The source is an adult man with Graves' ophthalmopathy.

This clonotype was found many times. The rearrangement links TRBV15 to TRBJ1-1; D gene ambiguous. V lost 0 bases and J lost 6, with 8 bases in between. The CDR3 is 13 amino acids. The germline V gene encodes CDR1 LNHNV and CDR2 YYDKDF (reference sequence). CDR3 nucleotide sequence: TGTGCCACCAGCAGAGATAAGATGTCTGAAGCTTTCTTT. Protein: CATSRDKMSEAFF.

Concerning this clonotype: The germline gene is not matched at one end of the junction; a read error may be the cause. The chain employs TRBV25-1 and TRBJ2-2, with D perhaps TRBD1 (5 bases). CDR1 and CDR2 from the germline V gene are MGHDK and SYGVNS. The CDR3 has 15 amino acids. The CDR3 sequence is CASSARQGTTGELFF. The CDR3 DNA reads as TGCGCCAGCAGCGCCCGTCAGGGTACCACCGGGGAGCTGTTTTTT.

A word on this clonotype: Germline is not matched at one junction end, which may reflect a read error. The V gene is TRBV10-3, the J gene TRBJ2-7; unclear D gene. CDR1 ENHRY and CDR2 SYGVKD come from the germline V gene. The CDR3 runs 15 residues. The CDR3 region is CASSPFRVTNYEQYF. The CDR3, as DNA: TGTGCCAGCAGTCCGTTTCGGGTTACGAACTACGAGCAGTACTTC.

The chain joins TRBV4-3 to TRBJ1-1, with D possibly being TRBD1 (5 bases). V was cut by 3 bases and J by 3 bases, with 11 bases left in between. Germline V CDR1 and CDR2: LGHNA, YSLEER. This CDR3 contains 14 residues. In DNA form, the CDR3 reads TGCGCCAGCAGCCAGGAGTTGGGGGACACTGAAGCTTTCTTT. It specifies CASSQELGDTEAFF.

This clonotype appeared many times. The CDR3 reads CASSLGYSPLHF. For the CDR3, the DNA is TGTGCCAGCAGCCTGGGGTATTCACCCCTCCACTTT. The chain joins TRBV2 to TRBJ1-6; D is ambiguous. The CDR3 extends over 12 amino acids. V was pared by 6 bases and J by 8 bases, with 8 bases between. Germline V gene sequence: CDR1 SNHLY, CDR2 FYNNEI. The full variable domain, rest sourced from reference TRBV2 and TRBJ1-6, is EPEVTQTPSHQVTQMGQEVILRCVPISNHLYFYWYRQILGQKVEFLVSFYNNEISEKSEIFDDQFSVERPDGSNFTLKIRSTKLEDSAMYFCASSLGYSPLHFGNGTRLTVT.

The chain couples TRBV15 to TRBJ1-2; D remains ambiguous. This CDR3 is built from 13 residues. V was trimmed by 1 base and J by 5 bases, leaving 8 bases between them. CDR1 is LNHNV and CDR2 is YYDKDF in the germline V gene (reference sequence). CDR3 in DNA: TGTGCCACCAGCAGAGGGAGGATGTATGGCTACACCTTC. Its translation is CATSRGRMYGYTF. The whole variable domain, filled in from reference TRBV15 and TRBJ1-2, reads DAMVIQNPRYQVTQFGKPVTLSCSQTLNHNVMYWYQQKSSQAPKLLFHYYDKDFNNEADTPDNFQSRRPNTSFCFLDIRSPGLGDTAMYLCATSRGRMYGYTFGSGTRLTVV.

The V and J genes are TRBV7-6 and TRBJ1-6, with D hard to call. The length of the CDR3 is 13 residues. Trimming shortened V by 2 bases and J by 14 bases, and 13 bases separated the two germline ends. CDR1 SGHVS and CDR2 FNYEAQ come from the germline V gene. The CDR3: CASSLMGRPALHF. The CDR3 region has the DNA TGTGCCAGCAGCTTAATGGGGAGGCCAGCCCTCCACTTT.

The V call is TRBV20-1, the J call TRBJ2-7; 9 bases map to TRBD1. The ends lost 6 bases at V and 8 bases at J; junction bases unmatched: 5. The germline gives CDR1 DFQATT, CDR2 SNEGSKA (reference sequence). This CDR3 contains 11 residues. CDR3 protein: CSAGQGGQQYF. The DNA of the CDR3 is TGCAGTGCGGGACAGGGAGGGCAGCAGTACTTC.

This clonotype was counted at least ten times. V and J are TRBV19 and TRBJ2-6; D unresolved. V dropped 6 bases and J dropped 3 bases, with 3 bases sitting between them. CDR3 length: 12 residues. Germline V gene lookup returns CDR1 LNHDA and CDR2 SQIVND (reference sequence). This CDR3 reads CASRYGANVLTF. As DNA, the CDR3 is TGTGCCAGTAGGTATGGGGCCAACGTCCTGACTTTC.